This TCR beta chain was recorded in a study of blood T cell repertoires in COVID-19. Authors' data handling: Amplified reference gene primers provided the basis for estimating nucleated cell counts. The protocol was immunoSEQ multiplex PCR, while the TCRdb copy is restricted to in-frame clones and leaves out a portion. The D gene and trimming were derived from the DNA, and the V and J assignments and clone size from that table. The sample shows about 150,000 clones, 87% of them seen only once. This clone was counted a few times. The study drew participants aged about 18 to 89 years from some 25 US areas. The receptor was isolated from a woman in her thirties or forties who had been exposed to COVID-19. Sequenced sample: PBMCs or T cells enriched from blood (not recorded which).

The CDR3 nucleotides read TGTGCCAGCAGGGGACTAGCGGAGACAGGGACCGGGGAGCTGTTTTTT. Amino acids: CASRGLAETGTGELFF. The chain uses TRBV25-1 and TRBJ2-2, with TRBD2 matching over 11 bases. With V trimmed by 6 bases and J by 5 bases, 8 bases remained unmatched. This CDR3 has 16 amino acids. In germline, CDR1 is MGHDK, CDR2 SYGVNS.